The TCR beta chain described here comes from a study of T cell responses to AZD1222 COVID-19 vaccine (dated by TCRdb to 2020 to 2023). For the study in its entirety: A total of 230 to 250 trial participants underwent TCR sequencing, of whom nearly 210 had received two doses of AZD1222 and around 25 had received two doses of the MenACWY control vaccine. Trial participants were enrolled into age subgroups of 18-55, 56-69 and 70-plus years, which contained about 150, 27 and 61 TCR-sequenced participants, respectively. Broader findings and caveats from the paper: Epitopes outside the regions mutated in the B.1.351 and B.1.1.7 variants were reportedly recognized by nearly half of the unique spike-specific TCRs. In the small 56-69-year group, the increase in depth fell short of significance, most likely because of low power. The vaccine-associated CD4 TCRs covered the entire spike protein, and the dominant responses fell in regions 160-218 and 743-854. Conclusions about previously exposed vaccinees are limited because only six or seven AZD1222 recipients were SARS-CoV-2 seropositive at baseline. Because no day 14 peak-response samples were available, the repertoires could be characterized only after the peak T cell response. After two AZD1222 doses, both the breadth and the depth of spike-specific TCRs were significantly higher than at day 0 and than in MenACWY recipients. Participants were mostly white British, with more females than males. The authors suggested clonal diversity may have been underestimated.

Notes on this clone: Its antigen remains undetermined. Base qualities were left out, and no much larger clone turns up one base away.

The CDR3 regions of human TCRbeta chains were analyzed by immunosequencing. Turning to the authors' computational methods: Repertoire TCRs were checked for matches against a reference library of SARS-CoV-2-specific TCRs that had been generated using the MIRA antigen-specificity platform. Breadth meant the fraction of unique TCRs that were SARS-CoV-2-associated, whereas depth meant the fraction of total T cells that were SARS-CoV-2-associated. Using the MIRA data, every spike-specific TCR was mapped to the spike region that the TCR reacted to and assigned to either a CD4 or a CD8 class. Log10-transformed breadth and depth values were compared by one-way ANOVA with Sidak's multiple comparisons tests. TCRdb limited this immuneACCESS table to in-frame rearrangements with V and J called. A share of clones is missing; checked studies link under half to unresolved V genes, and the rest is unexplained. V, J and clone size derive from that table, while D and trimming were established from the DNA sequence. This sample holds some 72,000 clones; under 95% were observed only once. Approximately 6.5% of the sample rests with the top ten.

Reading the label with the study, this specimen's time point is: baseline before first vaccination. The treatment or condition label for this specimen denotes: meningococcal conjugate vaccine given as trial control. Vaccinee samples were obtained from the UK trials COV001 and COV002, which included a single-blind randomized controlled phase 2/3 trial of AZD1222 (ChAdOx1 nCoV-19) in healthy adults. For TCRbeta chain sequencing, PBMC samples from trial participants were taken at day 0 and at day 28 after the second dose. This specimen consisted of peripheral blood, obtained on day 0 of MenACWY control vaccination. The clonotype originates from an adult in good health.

Read as DNA, the sequence is TGCGCCAGCAGCCAAGATTTTGCGGGGGCCACTGAAGCTTTCTTT. It specifies CASSQDFAGATEAFF. The V gene is TRBV4-3 and the J gene is TRBJ1-1; perhaps TRBD1 is the D gene, with 6 bases matching. From a lookup of the germline V gene, CDR1 and CDR2 are LGHNA and YSLEER. The CDR3 runs 15 amino acids, cysteine and phenylalanine included. This entry keeps only the CDR3 DNA: 45 bases, framed from base 1. V is reduced by 0 bases and J by 4 bases, leaving a spacing of 12 bases between them.